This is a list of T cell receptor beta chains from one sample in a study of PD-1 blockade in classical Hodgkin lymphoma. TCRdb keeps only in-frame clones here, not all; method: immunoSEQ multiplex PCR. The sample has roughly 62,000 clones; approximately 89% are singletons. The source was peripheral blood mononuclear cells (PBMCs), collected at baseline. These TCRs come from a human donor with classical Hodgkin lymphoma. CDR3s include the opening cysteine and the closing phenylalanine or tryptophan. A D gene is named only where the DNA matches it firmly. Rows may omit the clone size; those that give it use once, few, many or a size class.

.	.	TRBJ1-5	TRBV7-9	TGTGCCAGCAGCTTAGCGGGGGGAGGACAGCCCCAGCATTTT	CASSLAGGGQPQHF
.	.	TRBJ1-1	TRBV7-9	TGTGCCAGCAGCCAAAGGGGAGGGCTGAACACTGAAGCTTTCTTT	CASSQRGGLNTEAFF
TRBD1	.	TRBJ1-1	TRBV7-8	TGTGCCAGCAGCTTACCGGACAGGGCATCCGAAGCTTTCTTT	CASSLPDRASEAFF
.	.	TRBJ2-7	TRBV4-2	TGTGCCAGCAGCCAAGATTTGTACGGAACCTACGAGCAGTACTTC	CASSQDLYGTYEQYF
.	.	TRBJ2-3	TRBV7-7	TGTGCCAGCAGCTTAGATTCCGCAGATACGCAGTATTTT	CASSLDSADTQYF
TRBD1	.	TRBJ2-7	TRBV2	TGTGCCAGCAGTGCGGACAGGGCGGATTACGAGCAGTACTTC	CASSADRADYEQYF
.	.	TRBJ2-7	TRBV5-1	TGCGCCAGCAGCTTGTATTCCCCCTACGAGCAGTACTTC	CASSLYSPYEQYF
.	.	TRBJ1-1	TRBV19	TGTGCCAGTAGTGTCACAGGCCGACCTGAAGCTTTCTTT	CASSVTGRPEAFF
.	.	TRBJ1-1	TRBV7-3	TGTGCCAGCAGCTTAACCCCCGACAGCTACACTGAAGCTTTCTTT	CASSLTPDSYTEAFF
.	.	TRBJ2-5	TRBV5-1	TGCGCCAGCAGCTTTGAACAAGAGACCCAGTACTTC	CASSFEQETQYF
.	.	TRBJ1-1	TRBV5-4	TGTGCCAGCAGCTTGGGGGGTGGTGTGAACACTGAAGCTTTCTTT	CASSLGGGVNTEAFF
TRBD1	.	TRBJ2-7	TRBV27	TGTGCCAGCAGTTCCGTGGGGTCAGGGGGCCGATGGGAGCAGTACTTC	CASSSVGSGGRWEQYF
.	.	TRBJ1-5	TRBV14	TGTGCCAGCAGCGTCACAGAGAATCAGCCCCAGCATTTT	CASSVTENQPQHF
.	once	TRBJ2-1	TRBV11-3	TGTGCCAGCAGCTCTCGTGGGACGGAGCCTGTAAATGAGCAGTTCTTC	CASSSRGTEPVNEQFF
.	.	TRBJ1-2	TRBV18	TGTGCCAGCTCACCATCGGGGTCAGGGGATCATGGCTACACCTTC	CASSPSGSGDHGYTF
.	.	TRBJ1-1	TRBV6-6	TGTGCCAGCAGTTACGGTGCAGCATTGAACACTGAAGCTTTCTTT	CASSYGAALNTEAFF
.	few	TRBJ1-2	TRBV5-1	TGCGCCAGCAGCTTGGGGCAGGGAAGTCTAAGGGACTATGGCTACACCTTC	CASSLGQGSLRDYGYTF
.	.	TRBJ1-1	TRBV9	TGTGCCAGCAGCGTAGTGGGGATGAACACTGAAGCTTTCTTT	CASSVVGMNTEAFF
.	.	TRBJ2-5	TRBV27	TGTGCCAGCAGTTTGAAACCACCCCGGTATATTCAAGGGGTAGAAGAGACCCAGTACTTC	CASSLKPPRYIQGVEETQYF
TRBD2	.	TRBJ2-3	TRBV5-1	TGCGCCAGCAGCTTGGTATCTAGCGGGCCCCCCGTGGATACGCAGTATTTT	CASSLVSSGPPVDTQYF
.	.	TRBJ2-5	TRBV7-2	TGTGCCAGCAGGCGCTTAGAACTTGAAGCCCAAGAGACCCAGTACTTC	CASRRLELEAQETQYF
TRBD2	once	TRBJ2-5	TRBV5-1	TGCGCCAGCAGCTTGGGGACTAGCCAAGAGACCCAGTACTTC	CASSLGTSQETQYF
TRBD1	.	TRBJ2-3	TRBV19	TGTGCCAGTAGTACCGACAGGGGCACAGATACGCAGTATTTT	CASSTDRGTDTQYF
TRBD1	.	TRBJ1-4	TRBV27	TGTGCCAGCAGTTTACAGGGACAGGCGAATGAAAAACTGTTTTTT	CASSLQGQANEKLFF
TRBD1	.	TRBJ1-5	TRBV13	TGTGCCAGCAGCCTTACAGGGGCTGCAAATCAGCCCCAGCATTTT	CASSLTGAANQPQHF
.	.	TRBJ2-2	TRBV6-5	TGTGCCAGCAGTTACTCGGACAACATCGGGGAGCTGTTTTTT	CASSYSDNIGELFF
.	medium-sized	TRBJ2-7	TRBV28	TGTGCCAGCAGGCCAACCTTGGGGGGAGGCAACGAGCAGTACTTC	CASRPTLGGGNEQYF
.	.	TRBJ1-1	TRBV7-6	TGTGCCAGCAGCTTAGGGGGCCAAATTGAAGCTTTCTTT	CASSLGGQIEAFF
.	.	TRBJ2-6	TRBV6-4	TGTGCCAGCTCCCCACAGGGATCTGGGGCCAACGTCCTGACTTTC	CASSPQGSGANVLTF